This T cell receptor beta chain emerged from a study of cytomegalovirus exposure and HLA in healthy donors. On the study more broadly: There were roughly 80 million unique TCRs (from HLA-typed donors) in an early data release. The study, taken as a whole, reports: Later analysis indicated greater clonal expansion among HLA-associated TCR beta chains than among equally common other chains.

Turning to this clone: What it recognizes is unknown.

In the PCR, 60 Vbeta and 13 Jbeta primers were used. This table comes from immunoSEQ multiplex PCR, and its TCRdb copy is limited to in-frame clones, with some not included. Found here are 140,000 or so clones, around 65% of them singletons; the top ten hold 6.5%. Trimming shortened V by 6 bases and J by 2 bases, and 18 bases separated the two germline ends. The CDR3 sequence is 15 residues long. Germline CDR1 SQVTM, CDR2 ANQGSEA. This sequence joins TRBV29-1 and TRBJ2-3; weak D call: TRBD2 (6 bases). Source material: PBMCs. The source is a woman between 55 and 75 years old in good health and CMV-seronegative. The CDR3 sequence is CSVDSAGGSTDTQYF. DNA for the CDR3: TGCAGCGTGGATAGCGCTGGGGGGTCCACAGATACGCAGTATTTT.